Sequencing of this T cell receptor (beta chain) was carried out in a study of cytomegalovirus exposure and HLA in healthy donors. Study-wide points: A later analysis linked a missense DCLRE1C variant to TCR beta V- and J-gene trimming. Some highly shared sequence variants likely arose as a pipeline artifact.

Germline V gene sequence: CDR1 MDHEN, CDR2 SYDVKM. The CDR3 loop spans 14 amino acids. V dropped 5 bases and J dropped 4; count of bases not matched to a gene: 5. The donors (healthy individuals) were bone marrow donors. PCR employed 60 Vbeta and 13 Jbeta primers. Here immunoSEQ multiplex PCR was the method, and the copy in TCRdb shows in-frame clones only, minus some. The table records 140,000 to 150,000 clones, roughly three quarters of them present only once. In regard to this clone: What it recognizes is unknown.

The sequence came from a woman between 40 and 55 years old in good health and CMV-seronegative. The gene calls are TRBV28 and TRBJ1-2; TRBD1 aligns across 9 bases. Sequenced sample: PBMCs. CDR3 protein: CASSEGTGSYGYTF. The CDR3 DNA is TGTGCCAGCAGTGAAGGGACAGGGAGCTATGGCTACACCTTC.